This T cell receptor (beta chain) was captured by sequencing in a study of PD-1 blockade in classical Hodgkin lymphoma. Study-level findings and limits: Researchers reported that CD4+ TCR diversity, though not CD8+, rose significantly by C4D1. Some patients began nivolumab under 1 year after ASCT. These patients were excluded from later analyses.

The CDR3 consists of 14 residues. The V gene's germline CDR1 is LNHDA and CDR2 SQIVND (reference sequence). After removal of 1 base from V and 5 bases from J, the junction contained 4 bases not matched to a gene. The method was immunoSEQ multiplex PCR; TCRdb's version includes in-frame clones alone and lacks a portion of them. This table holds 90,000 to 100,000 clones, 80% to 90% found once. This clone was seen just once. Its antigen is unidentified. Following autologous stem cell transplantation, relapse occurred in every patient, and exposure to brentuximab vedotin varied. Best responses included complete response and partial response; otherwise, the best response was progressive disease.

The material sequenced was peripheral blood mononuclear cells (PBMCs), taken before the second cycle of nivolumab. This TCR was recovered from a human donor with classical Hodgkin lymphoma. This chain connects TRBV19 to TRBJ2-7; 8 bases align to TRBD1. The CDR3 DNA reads TGTGCCAGTAGTATAGGGACAGGGAGCCACGAGCAGTACTTC. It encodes CASSIGTGSHEQYF.